This T cell receptor beta chain was identified in a study of T cell responses to AZD1222 COVID-19 vaccine. Study-wide results and limits: Close to half of all spike-specific TCRs reportedly target regions of the variants that are unmutated. Spike-specific TCRs gained breadth and depth after people received two AZD1222 doses. The donors showed a predominance of white British ancestry and of females, with possible underestimation of clonal diversity.

In the case of this clone: Its cognate antigen is unknown.

Repertoires were generated with immunoSEQ multiplex PCR, while TCRdb's copy carries only in-frame clones and drops some. The data show 57,000 or so clones, with approximately 89% seen just once and 15% to 20% held by the top ten. Germline V lookup: CDR1 MDHEN, CDR2 SYDVKM. Trimming cost V 3 bases and J 8 bases, with 16 bases left between them. This CDR3 region has 15 residues. This sample comprised peripheral blood, obtained on day 0 of MenACWY control vaccination. The source is an adult in good health. The chain employs TRBV28 and TRBJ1-4; weak D call: TRBD1 (6 bases). In nucleotides, the CDR3 is TGTGCCAGCAGTTTCAACAGGGTGGGAGGGGAAAAACTGTTTTTT. It translates to CASSFNRVGGEKLFF.